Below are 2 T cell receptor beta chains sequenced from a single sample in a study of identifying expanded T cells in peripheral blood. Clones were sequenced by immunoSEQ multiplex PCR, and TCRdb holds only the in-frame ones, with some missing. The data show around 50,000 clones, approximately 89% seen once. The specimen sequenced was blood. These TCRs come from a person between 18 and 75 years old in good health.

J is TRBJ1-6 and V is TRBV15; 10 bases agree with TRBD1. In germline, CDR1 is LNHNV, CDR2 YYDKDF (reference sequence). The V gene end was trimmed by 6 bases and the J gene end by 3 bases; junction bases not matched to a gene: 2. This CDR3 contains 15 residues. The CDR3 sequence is CATRGDRGYNSPLHF. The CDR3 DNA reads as TGTGCCACCAGAGGGGACAGGGGCTATAATTCACCCCTCCACTTT.

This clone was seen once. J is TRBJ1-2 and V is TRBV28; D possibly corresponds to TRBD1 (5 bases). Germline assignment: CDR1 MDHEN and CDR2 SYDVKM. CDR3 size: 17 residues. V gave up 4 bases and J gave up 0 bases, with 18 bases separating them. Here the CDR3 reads CASSSPPGPSSNYGYTF. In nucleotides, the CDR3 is TGTGCCAGCAGTTCCCCTCCGGGACCTTCTTCTAACTATGGCTACACCTTC.